Listed here is a single T cell receptor (beta chain). Its target is unknown. This entry is derived from a study of cytomegalovirus exposure and HLA in healthy donors. Study-wide findings and caveats: Rare TCR sequences dominated, though some public TCRs recurred in many donors.

The CDR3 contains 15 residues. Germline-derived CDR1 and CDR2 are SGHRS and YFSETQ. V lost 0 bases, J lost 1 base, and 11 bases lay in between. Here immunoSEQ multiplex PCR was the method, and the copy in TCRdb shows in-frame clones only, minus some. The data show tens of thousands of clones, nearly 95% seen once. Sequenced: PBMCs. The clonotype comes from a young man in good health and CMV-seropositive. The chain recombines TRBV5-1 with TRBJ2-7, with a tentative D call TRBD2 (6 bases). The CDR3 DNA sequence: TGCGCCAGCAGCTTGGAGACCGGGAGATCCTACGAGCAGTACTTC. As protein: CASSLETGRSYEQYF. Supplemented by reference TRBV5-1 and TRBJ2-7, the full variable domain reads KAGVTQTPRYLIKTRGQQVTLSCSPISGHRSVSWYQQTPGQGLQFLFEYFSETQRNKGNFPGRFSGRQFSNSRSEMNVSTLELGDSALYLCASSLETGRSYEQYFGPGTRLTVT.